Presented here are 23 T cell receptor beta chains from one specimen sequenced in a study of shared clonotypes between healthy human individuals. Data came from immunoSEQ multiplex PCR; TCRdb stores just in-frame clones and leaves some out. The sample shows fewer than 1.6 million clones, 98% of them seen only once. Sample: naive CD4+ T cells sorted from blood. Subset specified: CD45RA+ positively selected. The receptors were sampled from a man aged 25-40 years in good health.

V gene TRBV5-5 combines with J gene TRBJ2-5; possibly TRBD2 for D (6 bases). The CDR3 totals 14 residues. The V gene's germline CDR1 is SGHKS and CDR2 YYEKEE (reference sequence). The V end lost 7 bases, the J end lost 3 bases, and 16 bases lay between the germline ends. The CDR3 is CASRLGLGKETQYF. As DNA, the CDR3 is TGTGCCAGCCGCCTGGGACTGGGAAAAGAGACCCAGTACTTC.

The chain couples TRBV9 to TRBJ1-5; D might be TRBD1 (5 bases). The CDR3 spans 14 residues. Per the germline V gene, CDR1 is SGDLS and CDR2 is YYNGEE. Trimming removed 4 bases at V and 0 bases at J, with 8 bases between. The DNA for the CDR3 is TGTGCCAGCAGCCGGGACGATAGCAATCAGCCCCAGCATTTT. As protein: CASSRDDSNQPQHF.

The CDR3 spells CASSPPQVGSNYGYTF. The CDR3 DNA is TGTGCCAGCTCACCTCCGCAGGTCGGATCTAACTATGGCTACACCTTC. V usage is TRBV18 and J usage is TRBJ1-2; D remains unclear. Germline loops: CDR1 KGHSH, CDR2 LQKENI. The CDR3 is 16 amino acids. The V end lost 3 bases, the J end lost 0 bases, and 14 bases lay between the germline ends.

The chain recombines TRBV6-1 with TRBJ1-5, with a possible D match to TRBD1 (6 bases). V lost 6 bases and J lost 4, with 10 bases in between. CDR1 is MNHNS, CDR2 SASEGT, per germline. This CDR3 region has 13 residues. The CDR3 loop reads CASSLTGNQPQHF. The CDR3 DNA reads TGTGCCAGCAGCCTAACAGGGAATCAGCCCCAGCATTTT.

This clone was picked up one time. The V call is TRBV5-6, the J call TRBJ1-4, with D tentatively TRBD1 (5 bases). Trimming stripped 4 bases from V and 0 bases from J, with 13 bases between. CDR1 is SGHDT and CDR2 is YYEEEE in the germline V gene. The CDR3 has 16 amino acids. The CDR3 region is CASSRHLGPTNEKLFF. Written as DNA, the CDR3 is TGTGCCAGCAGCCGCCATTTGGGACCAACTAATGAAAAACTGTTTTTT.

The gene calls are TRBV15 and TRBJ1-2; TRBD1 might be the D (5 bases). Per germline, CDR1 LNHNV and CDR2 YYDKDF (reference sequence). With 0 bases removed from V and 2 bases from J, the gap between germline ends came to 13 bases. This CDR3 has 16 residues. The CDR3 sequence: CATSREVGTGNYGYTF. CDR3 in DNA: TGTGCCACCAGCAGAGAGGTGGGTACAGGCAACTATGGCTACACCTTC.

This sequence joins TRBV30 and TRBJ2-7; no firm D call. Germline CDR1 and CDR2: GTSNPN and SVGIG (reference sequence). V lost 6 bases and J 6 bases, leaving 12 bases between the germline ends. This CDR3 is 11 amino acids long. CDR3 region: CACAISAEQYF. CDR3 coding DNA: TGTGCCTGCGCCATCTCGGCCGAGCAGTACTTC.

The V gene is TRBV30, the J gene TRBJ1-1; D is possibly TRBD1 (5 bases). Germline V gives CDR1 GTSNPN, CDR2 SVGIG (reference sequence). V lost 0 bases to trimming and J lost 5 bases, with 19 bases between them. The CDR3 is 16 residues long. The CDR3 reads CAWSVGISLRGTEAFF. The CDR3 DNA is TGTGCCTGGAGTGTTGGTATCAGCCTTAGGGGTACTGAAGCTTTCTTT. The whole variable domain, filled in from reference TRBV30 and TRBJ1-1, reads SQTIHQWPATLVQPVGSPLSLECTVEGTSNPNLYWYRQAAGRGLQLLFYSVGIGQISSEVPQNLSASRPQDRQFILSSKKLLLSDSGFYLCAWSVGISLRGTEAFFGQGTRLTVV.

This clone was counted once. V gene TRBV11-1 combines with J gene TRBJ2-7, with TRBD1 matching 10 bases. Germline V gene lookup returns CDR1 SGHAT and CDR2 FQDESV (reference sequence). The CDR3 runs 15 residues. J gave up 4 bases and V 6 bases, and 9 bases lay outside the gene matches. CDR3 coding DNA: TGTGCCAGCAGACGTAAGAGGGACAGGGGTTACGAGCAGTACTTC. It yields the protein CASRRKRDRGYEQYF.

The J gene is TRBJ1-1, the V gene TRBV27; D unclear. The length of the CDR3 is 15 residues. Germline-derived CDR1 and CDR2 are MNHEY and SMNVEV (reference sequence). Trimming removed 5 bases at V and 8 bases at J, with 21 bases between. The CDR3 DNA follows: TGTGCCAGCAGTCCTCGGACCTTAGGGATTGGAGAAGCTTTCTTT. It encodes CASSPRTLGIGEAFF.

This clone occurred once. The V call is TRBV5-1, the J call TRBJ2-3; TRBD2 might be the D (5 bases). The CDR3 contains 13 residues. Between the trimmed V and J ends, which lost 4 bases and 2 bases, there was a span of 8 bases. Germline V gene lookup returns CDR1 SGHRS and CDR2 YFSETQ. The CDR3 reads CASSTGYTDTQYF. The CDR3 nucleotides are TGCGCCAGCAGCACGGGGTACACAGATACGCAGTATTTT. Full variable domain (outside the CDR3, taken from reference TRBV5-1 and TRBJ2-3): KAGVTQTPRYLIKTRGQQVTLSCSPISGHRSVSWYQQTPGQGLQFLFEYFSETQRNKGNFPGRFSGRQFSNSRSEMNVSTLELGDSALYLCASSTGYTDTQYFGPGTRLTVL.

The rearrangement links TRBV2 to TRBJ2-1; D is ambiguous. Germline V gives CDR1 SNHLY, CDR2 FYNNEI. CDR3 length equals 13 residues. Trimming removed 2 bases from V and 4 bases from J, with 6 bases in between. The CDR3 sequence: CASSESLYNEQFF. The CDR3 DNA reads as TGTGCCAGCAGTGAATCCCTGTACAATGAGCAGTTCTTC.

The chain is built from TRBV7-9 and TRBJ1-2; no firm D call. Germline lookup yields CDR1 SEHNR and CDR2 FQNEAQ (reference sequence). The CDR3 length is 14 residues. Trimming stripped 6 bases from V and 1 base from J, with 12 bases between. The CDR3 DNA sequence: TGTGCCAGCAGTACCGGCAGACTTAACTATGGCTACACCTTC. Translation gives CASSTGRLNYGYTF.

The genes are TRBV5-5 and TRBJ2-7; possibly TRBD1 or TRBD2 for D (5 bases each). CDR1 SGHKS and CDR2 YYEKEE come from the germline V gene (reference sequence). CDR3 length equals 16 residues. Deletions cut 4 bases from V and 5 bases from J, with 22 bases between. CDR3 loop: CASSRDPGTVPHEQYF. The CDR3 DNA reads as TGTGCCAGCAGCCGCGACCCCGGGACGGTCCCCCACGAGCAGTACTTC.

The chain is built from TRBV6-5 and TRBJ2-7, with D uncertain. The V gene's germline CDR1 is MNHEY and CDR2 SVGAGI. CDR3 length: 16 amino acids. Trimming cost V 2 bases and J 0 bases, with 14 bases left between them. The CDR3 loop is CASSYRRFSGSYEQYF. In DNA form, the CDR3 reads TGTGCCAGCAGTTACAGGAGATTCTCCGGCTCCTACGAGCAGTACTTC.

This chain connects TRBV19 to TRBJ1-1, with D tentatively TRBD1 (5 bases). Looked up from germline, CDR1 is LNHDA and CDR2 is SQIVND (reference sequence). CDR3 length: 14 residues. V was cut by 3 bases and J by 6 bases, with 14 bases left in between. CDR3 DNA sequence: TGTGCCAGTAGTATCGGGGGGATCCCCTCTGAAGCTTTCTTT. This sequence encodes CASSIGGIPSEAFF.

The chain recombines TRBV7-9 with TRBJ1-1; D ambiguous. This CDR3 has 14 residues. Germline V gene sequence: CDR1 SEHNR, CDR2 FQNEAQ (reference sequence). Trimming cost V 5 bases and J 3 bases, with 13 bases left between them. In nucleotides, the CDR3 is TGTGCCAGCAGCCCCGGACGGAGGCACACTGAAGCTTTCTTT. As protein: CASSPGRRHTEAFF. The full variable domain, rest sourced from reference TRBV7-9 and TRBJ1-1, is DTGVSQNPRHKITKRGQNVTFRCDPISEHNRLYWYRQTLGQGPEFLTYFQNEAQLEKSRLLSDRFSAERPKGSFSTLEIQRTEQGDSAMYLCASSPGRRHTEAFFGQGTRLTVV.

The V and J genes are TRBV10-3 and TRBJ1-2; the D is unclear. Germline CDR1 reads ENHRY; CDR2 reads SYGVKD. Trimming stripped 0 bases from V and 8 bases from J, with 10 bases between. This CDR3 comprises 13 residues. This CDR3 reads CAISESGMWGYTF. As DNA, the CDR3 is TGTGCCATCAGTGAGTCTGGGATGTGGGGCTACACCTTC.

V and J are TRBV30 and TRBJ1-1, with D hard to call. Looked up from germline, CDR1 is GTSNPN and CDR2 is SVGIG (reference sequence). With 8 bases removed from V and 1 base from J, the gap between germline ends came to 20 bases. The CDR3 consists of 15 residues. The CDR3 region is CAGNSLFKPNTEAFF. Here the CDR3 DNA reads TGTGCCGGCAACTCTCTGTTCAAACCGAACACTGAAGCTTTCTTT.

As for this clone: Other DNA sequences in the sample encode the same CDR3. J is TRBJ1-1 and V is TRBV5-1; no clear D. The germline V gene has CDR1 SGHRS and CDR2 YFSETQ. Trimming left V 4 bases short and J 1 base short, with 8 bases between. The CDR3 runs 13 residues. CDR3 loop: CASSPQPNTEAFF. CDR3 DNA sequence: TGCGCCAGCAGCCCGCAGCCGAACACTGAAGCTTTCTTT.

CDR3 sequence (DNA): TGCGCCAGCAGCTTGGGGCGACAGAGGGATGAGCAGTTCTTC. Its protein is CASSLGRQRDEQFF. The chain joins TRBV5-1 to TRBJ2-1; D may match TRBD1 or TRBD2 (5 bases each). V was trimmed by 0 bases and J by 8 bases, leaving 12 bases between them. Germline V gives CDR1 SGHRS, CDR2 YFSETQ. This CDR3 contains 14 residues.

The rearrangement uses TRBV7-2 and TRBJ2-5; D is possibly TRBD1 or TRBD2 (5 bases each). Germline V gives CDR1 SGHTA, CDR2 FQGNSA. Trimming pared 6 bases from V and 7 bases from J, leaving 18 bases between. The CDR3 spans 14 residues. As DNA, the CDR3 is TGTGCCAGCAGGCGACTGGGGGACGGTCGGACCCAGTACTTC. Residues: CASRRLGDGRTQYF.

V is TRBV5-4 and J is TRBJ2-1; the match to TRBD2 covers 10 bases. Losses at the gene ends were 6 bases for V and 3 bases for J; bases not matched to a gene: 15. CDR1 is SGHNT, CDR2 YYREEE, per germline (reference sequence). The CDR3 length is 18 residues. The DNA for the CDR3 is TGTGCCAGCAAAAAGGGCGGGGTCGGGACTAGCGTCTACAATGAGCAGTTCTTC. Translated, it gives CASKKGGVGTSVYNEQFF. The variable domain in full, with the rest retrieved from reference TRBV5-4 and TRBJ2-1, is ETGVTQSPTHLIKTRGQQVTLRCSSQSGHNTVSWYQQALGQGPQFIFQYYREEENGRGNFPPRFSGLQFPNYSSELNVNALELDDSALYLCASKKGGVGTSVYNEQFFGPGTRLTVL.